This T cell receptor beta chain was obtained from a study of blood T cell repertoires in COVID-19. In the study overall: Samples came from the United States, Italy and Spain, spanning acute and convalescent COVID-19.

TCRdb keeps only in-frame clones here, not all; method: immunoSEQ multiplex PCR. Of fewer than 30,000 clones in the sample, approximately 85% were seen once. With 4 bases clipped from V and 5 bases from J, the junction kept 11 bases outside the gene matches. Germline CDR1 reads SGHNT; CDR2 reads YENEEA. The CDR3 has 17 residues. Sequencing used peripheral blood. The sequence derives from a woman over 75 with COVID-19, enrolled during active disease. V usage is TRBV11-3 and J usage is TRBJ2-7, with 13 bases identical to TRBD2. This CDR3 reads CASSSWSGLAGDHEQYF. As DNA, the CDR3 is TGTGCCAGCAGCTCGTGGTCAGGACTAGCGGGGGATCACGAGCAGTACTTC.